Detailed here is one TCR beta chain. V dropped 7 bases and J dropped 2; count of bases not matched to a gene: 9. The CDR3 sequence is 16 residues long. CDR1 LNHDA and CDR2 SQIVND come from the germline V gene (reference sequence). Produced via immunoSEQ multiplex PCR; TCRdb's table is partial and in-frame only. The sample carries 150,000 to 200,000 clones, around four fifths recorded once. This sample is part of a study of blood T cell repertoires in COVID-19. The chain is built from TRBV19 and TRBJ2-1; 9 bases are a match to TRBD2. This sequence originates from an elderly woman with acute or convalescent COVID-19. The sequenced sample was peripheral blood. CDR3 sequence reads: CASKGGTSQTYNEQFF. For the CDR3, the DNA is TGTGCCAGTAAGGGAGGGACTAGCCAGACCTACAATGAGCAGTTCTTC.